Listed below are T cell receptor beta chains from one sample, sequenced in a study of Tregs in tolerant kidney transplant recipients. Generated by immunoSEQ multiplex PCR, the TCRdb table keeps only in-frame clones and is missing some. The sample shows under 300,000 clones, about 80% of them seen only once. The sample comprised CD4+ T cells from blood. These receptor sequences come from a human donor in good health. Both conserved end residues are part of each CDR3. The D gene is left open where the match is weak. Rows give clone size only sometimes, using once, few, many, or a class for an expanded clone.

TRBJ2-3 | . | TRBD1 | TRBV5-1 | CAIRSSGQDTDTQYF | TGCGCCATCCGCAGCTCGGGACAGGACACAGATACGCAGTATTTT
TRBJ2-1 | . | TRBD2 | TRBV25-1 | CASKATSGRNNEQFF | TGTGCCAGCAAAGCGACTAGCGGGAGGAACAATGAGCAGTTCTTC
TRBJ2-3 | . | TRBD2 | TRBV5-1 | CASSLEAGKRTDTQYF | TGCGCCAGCAGCTTGGAAGCGGGAAAGCGCACAGATACGCAGTATTTT
TRBJ2-7 | . | TRBD1 | TRBV19 | CASSLRQGVGFYEQYF | TGTGCCAGTAGTCTGAGACAGGGGGTAGGGTTCTACGAGCAGTACTTC
TRBJ1-1 | . | TRBD1 | TRBV2 | CASRNPQGSGTEAFF | TGTGCCAGCAGGAACCCACAGGGGTCGGGGACTGAAGCTTTCTTT
TRBJ2-2 | . | TRBD1 | TRBV5-6 | CASTMRDREAGELVF | TGTGCCAGCACTATGAGGGACAGGGAGGCCGGGGAGCTGGTTTTT
TRBJ2-4 | . | . | TRBV7-9 | CASSLNGENIQYF | TGTGCCAGCAGCTTAAATGGGGAAAACATTCAGTACTTC
TRBJ1-2 | once | . | TRBV10-3 | CAISGSPRGDYGYTF | TGTGCCATCAGTGGGTCCCCCCGGGGTGATTATGGCTACACCTTC
TRBJ2-3 | . | . | TRBV4-1 | CASSQTHTDTQYF | TGCGCCAGCAGCCAAACTCACACAGATACGCAGTATTTT
TRBJ2-5 | . | . | TRBV30 | CAWSVSGQETQYF | TGTGCCTGGAGTGTCTCCGGCCAAGAGACCCAGTACTTC
TRBJ1-2 | . | . | TRBV5-6 | CASSSTLSGYTF | TGTGCCAGCAGCTCAACCCTGAGCGGCTACACCTTC
TRBJ2-3 | . | TRBD2 | TRBV6-5 | CATRVAGVKDTQYF | TGTGCCACCCGCGTAGCGGGAGTTAAAGATACGCAGTATTTT
TRBJ2-5 | . | TRBD2 | TRBV2 | CASKEISGRKGGETQYF | TGTGCCAGCAAGGAGATTAGCGGGAGGAAAGGAGGGGAGACCCAGTACTTC